Listed here is a single T cell receptor (beta chain). Its antigen is not identified. The source of the sample is a study of Graves' ophthalmopathy and Graves' hyperthyroidism. Hyperthyroidism patients, aged 18 to 65, were newly diagnosed, under 2 months' duration. Establishment of the diagnosis relied upon clinical symptoms, serum thyroxine, TRAb, thyroid ultrasound and orbital computed tomography. Overall study findings and caveats: A majority of expanded thyroid clonotypes exceeding 0.001 frequency were likewise present in blood. Distinction of ophthalmopathy from stable hyperthyroidism by a 13-signature model reached 85% to 90% sensitivity and 65% to 83% specificity.

TCR beta CDR3 amplification used RNA transcripts. First-round RT-PCR employed HTBI primers, with a second-round multiplex PCR after it. TCRdb redid the calling of the multiplex PCR reads with MiXCR, one entry per CDR3 protein. This sample has approximately 540,000 distinct CDR3 sequences; about 40% occur once, and the top ten carry over 3.5%. This CDR3 spans 18 amino acids. V trimming: 3 bases; J trimming: 2 bases; junction bases outside the gene matches: 11. Germline CDR1 is ENHRY and CDR2 is SYGVKD. Sequencing was performed on peripheral blood or thyroid tissue (not recorded which). The chain combines TRBV10-3 with TRBJ2-3, with 10 bases identical to TRBD2. The TCR sequence derives from an adult man with Graves' hyperthyroidism. CDR3 nucleotides: TGTGCCATCAGTGATAGCCTAGCGGGGGACCTTGCCACAGATACGCAGTATTTT. Its translation is CAISDSLAGDLATDTQYF.